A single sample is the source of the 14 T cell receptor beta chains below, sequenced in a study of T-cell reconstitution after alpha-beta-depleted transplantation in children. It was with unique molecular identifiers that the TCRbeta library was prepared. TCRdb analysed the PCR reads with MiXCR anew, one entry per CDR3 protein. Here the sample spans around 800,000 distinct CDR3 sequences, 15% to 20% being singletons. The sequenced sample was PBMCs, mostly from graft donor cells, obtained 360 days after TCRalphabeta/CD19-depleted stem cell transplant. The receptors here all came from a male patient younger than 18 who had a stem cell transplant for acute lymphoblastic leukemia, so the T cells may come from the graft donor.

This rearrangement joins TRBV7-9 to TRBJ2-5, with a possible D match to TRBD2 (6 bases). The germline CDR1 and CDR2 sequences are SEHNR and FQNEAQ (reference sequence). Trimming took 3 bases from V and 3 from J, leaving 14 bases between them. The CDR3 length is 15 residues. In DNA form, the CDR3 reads TGTGCCAGCAGCTTTTTCGGGAGTGTCAAAGAGACCCAGTACTTC. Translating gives CASSFFGSVKETQYF. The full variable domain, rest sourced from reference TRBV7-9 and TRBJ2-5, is DTGVSQNPRHKITKRGQNVTFRCDPISEHNRLYWYRQTLGQGPEFLTYFQNEAQLEKSRLLSDRFSAERPKGSFSTLEIQRTEQGDSAMYLCASSFFGSVKETQYFGPGTRLLVL.

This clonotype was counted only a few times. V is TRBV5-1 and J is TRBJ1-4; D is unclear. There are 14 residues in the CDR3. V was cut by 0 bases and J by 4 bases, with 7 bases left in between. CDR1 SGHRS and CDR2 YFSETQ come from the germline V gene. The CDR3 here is CASSLALSNEKLFF. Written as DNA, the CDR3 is TGCGCCAGCAGCTTGGCCCTGAGTAATGAAAAACTGTTTTTT.

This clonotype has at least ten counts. CDR3 bases: TGCAGTTCATACCCAGGCTATTCCTACAATGAGCAGTTCTTC. Translated, it gives CSSYPGYSYNEQFF. J is TRBJ2-1 and V is TRBV20-1; D is unclear. The CDR3 contains 14 residues. Trimming removed 8 bases from V and 1 base from J, with 15 bases in between. Germline V gives CDR1 DFQATT, CDR2 SNEGSKA (reference sequence).

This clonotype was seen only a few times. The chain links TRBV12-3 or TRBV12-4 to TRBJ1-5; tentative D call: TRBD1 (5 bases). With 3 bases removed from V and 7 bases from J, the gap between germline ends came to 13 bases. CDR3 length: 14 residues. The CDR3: CASSFFSGEQPQHF. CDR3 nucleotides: TGTGCCAGCAGTTTCTTTTCGGGGGAGCAGCCCCAGCATTTT.

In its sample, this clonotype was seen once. CDR3 DNA sequence: TGTGCCAGCAGTTCGACAGGGCGAGGAAACATTCAGTACTTC. Translated: CASSSTGRGNIQYF. The genes are TRBV6-2 or TRBV6-3 and TRBJ2-4, with 7 bases identical to TRBD1. CDR1 and CDR2 from the germline V gene are MNHEY and SVGEGT. V lost 4 bases, J lost 6 bases, and 6 bases stayed unmatched. The CDR3 contains 14 residues.

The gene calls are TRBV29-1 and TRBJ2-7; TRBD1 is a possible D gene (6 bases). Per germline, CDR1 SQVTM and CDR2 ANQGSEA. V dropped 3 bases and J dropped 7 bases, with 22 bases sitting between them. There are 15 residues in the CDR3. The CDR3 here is CSVELWRQAPREQYF. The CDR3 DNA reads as TGCAGCGTTGAGTTGTGGCGACAGGCCCCCCGAGAGCAGTACTTC.

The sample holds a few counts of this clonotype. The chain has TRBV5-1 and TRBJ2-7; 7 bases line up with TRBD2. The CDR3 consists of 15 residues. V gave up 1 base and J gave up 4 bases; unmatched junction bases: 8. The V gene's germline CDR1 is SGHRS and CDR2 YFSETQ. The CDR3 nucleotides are TGCGCCAGCAGCTTGCAGCTAGCGGAGGGGTACGAGCAGTACTTC. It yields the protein CASSLQLAEGYEQYF.

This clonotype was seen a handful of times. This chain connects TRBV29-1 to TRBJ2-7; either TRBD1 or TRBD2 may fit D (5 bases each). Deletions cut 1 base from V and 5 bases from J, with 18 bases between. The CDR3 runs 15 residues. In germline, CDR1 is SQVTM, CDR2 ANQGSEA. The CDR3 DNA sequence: TGCAGCGTTGAAGGGGGAGACAGACCTCGGCACGAGCAGTACTTC. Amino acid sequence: CSVEGGDRPRHEQYF.

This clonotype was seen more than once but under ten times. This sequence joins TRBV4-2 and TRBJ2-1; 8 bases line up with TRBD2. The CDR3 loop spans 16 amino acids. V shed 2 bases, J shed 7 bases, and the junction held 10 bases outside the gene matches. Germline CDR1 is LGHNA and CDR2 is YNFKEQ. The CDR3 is CASSQPRNRGGNEQFF. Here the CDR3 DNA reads TGTGCCAGCAGCCAACCCAGAAACCGGGGGGGAAATGAGCAGTTCTTC.

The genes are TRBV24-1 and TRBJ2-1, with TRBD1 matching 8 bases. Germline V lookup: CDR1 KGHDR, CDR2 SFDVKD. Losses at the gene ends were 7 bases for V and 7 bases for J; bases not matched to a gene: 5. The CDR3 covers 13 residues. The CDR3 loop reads CATRAGGENEQFF. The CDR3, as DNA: TGTGCCACCAGGGCAGGGGGCGAGAATGAGCAGTTCTTC.

Here the CDR3 DNA reads TGTGCCAGCAGCCCCCGGGGAGGGCCGCGCCCGTCCTACGAGCAGTACTTC. It translates to CASSPRGGPRPSYEQYF. The chain uses TRBV2 and TRBJ2-7; 7 bases are shared with TRBD2. Losses at the gene ends were 6 bases for V and 1 base for J; bases not matched to a gene: 15. The germline V gene has CDR1 SNHLY and CDR2 FYNNEI. This CDR3 is built from 17 residues.

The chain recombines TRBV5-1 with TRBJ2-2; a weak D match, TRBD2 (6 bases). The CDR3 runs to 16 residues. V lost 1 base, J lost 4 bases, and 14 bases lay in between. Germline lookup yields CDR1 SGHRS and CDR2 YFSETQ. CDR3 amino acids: CASSLSQAGITGELFF. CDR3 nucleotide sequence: TGCGCCAGCAGCTTGAGTCAGGCGGGAATCACCGGGGAGCTGTTTTTT.

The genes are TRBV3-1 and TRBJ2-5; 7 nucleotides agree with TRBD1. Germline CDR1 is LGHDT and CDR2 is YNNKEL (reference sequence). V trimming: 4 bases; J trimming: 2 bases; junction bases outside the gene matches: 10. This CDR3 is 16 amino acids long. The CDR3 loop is CASSRRGTVIQETQYF. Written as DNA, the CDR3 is TGTGCCAGCAGCCGAAGGGGGACAGTTATTCAAGAGACCCAGTACTTC.

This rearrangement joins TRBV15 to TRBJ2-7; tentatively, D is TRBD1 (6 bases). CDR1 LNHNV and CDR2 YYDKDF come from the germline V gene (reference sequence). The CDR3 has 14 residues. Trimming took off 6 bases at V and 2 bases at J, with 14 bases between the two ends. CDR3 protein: CATRRMAGAYEQYF. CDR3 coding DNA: TGTGCCACCAGACGTATGGCAGGGGCCTACGAGCAGTACTTC.